One TCR beta chain is described in this entry. Deletions cut 0 bases from V and 3 bases from J, with 15 bases between. The CDR3 runs 17 residues. Germline CDR1 is ENHRY and CDR2 is SYGVKD. This sample was included in a study of glioma-infiltrating T cells. Amplification of TCR alpha and beta CDR3 regions from RNA used iRepertoire nested multiplex PCR. Input was 100-400 ng of tissue mRNA or PBMC total RNA. TCRdb re-called the multiplex PCR reads with MiXCR, one entry per CDR3 protein. The table includes roughly 120,000 distinct CDR3 sequences, around 23% detected once. Sequenced sample: glioma tissue, nonneoplastic brain tissue, or PBMCs (not recorded which). The TCR comes from a human donor with low-grade glioma or glioblastoma, undergoing nonglioma brain surgery, or in good health (not recorded which). The rearrangement joins TRBV10-3 to TRBJ1-5; unclear D gene. As DNA, the CDR3 is TGTGCCATCAGTGAGTCGACTTTCGGTGGCGACAATCAGCCCCAGCATTTT. Translating gives CAISESTFGGDNQPQHF.